A selection of T cell receptor beta chains follows, all from one sample in a study of OX40 agonist ivuxolimab in advanced cancers. TCRdb's table, derived via immunoSEQ multiplex PCR, lists solely in-frame clones and lacks some. The table lists some 100,000 clones, roughly nine tenths of them singletons, with around 3.4% in the top ten. The material sequenced was CD4+ or CD8+ T cells sorted from blood, taken in a trial of the OX40 agonist ivuxolimab. The receptors here all came from an adult with an advanced solid tumor such as melanoma, head and neck, liver or kidney cancer. The CDR3 runs from the conserved cysteine through the conserved F or W. The D gene is left open where the match is weak. Where a row states a size, it is once, few, many or the class of an expanded clone; other rows omit it.

size	J	D	V	DNA	CDR3
once	TRBJ1-5	TRBD1	TRBV6-1	TGTGCCAGCAGAGAAGTGACAGGGTCCAATCAGCCCCAGCATTTT	CASREVTGSNQPQHF
NA	TRBJ2-5	NA	TRBV7-8	TGTGCCAGCAGCTTAAGCCTGGAAGAGACCCAGTACTTC	CASSLSLEETQYF
NA	TRBJ1-2	NA	TRBV29-1	TGCAGCGTTGAAGATCATGGGGTAGTAAACTATGGCTACACCTTC	CSVEDHGVVNYGYTF
NA	TRBJ1-6	TRBD1	TRBV25-1	TGTGCCAGCAGTGAATATTCCGGACAGGGAGATTCACCCCTCCACTTT	CASSEYSGQGDSPLHF
NA	TRBJ1-4	NA	TRBV6-5	TGTGCCAGCAGTTACGACACAGAAAAACTGTTTTTT	CASSYDTEKLFF
NA	TRBJ2-7	NA	TRBV27	TGTGCCAGCAGTATCATTTTCCAGGGTTACGAGCAGTACTTC	CASSIIFQGYEQYF
NA	TRBJ2-7	NA	TRBV4-1	TGCGCCAGCAGCCAAGCCCTTAGCACCAGTCACGAGCAGTACTTC	CASSQALSTSHEQYF
NA	TRBJ2-7	NA	TRBV27	TGTGCCAGCAGTCCGGGACCTGTGTACGAGCAGTACTTC	CASSPGPVYEQYF
NA	TRBJ2-1	NA	TRBV28	TGTGCCAGCAGTTCTCCCAGGGTGAGCTCCTACAATGAGCAGTTCTTC	CASSSPRVSSYNEQFF
once	TRBJ1-1	TRBD1	TRBV7-9	TGTGCCAGTTCGACAGGGGGAACTGAAGCTTTCTTT	CASSTGGTEAFF
NA	TRBJ1-2	NA	TRBV19	TGTGCCAGTAGTAGAGGGACTCAATATGGCTACACCTTC	CASSRGTQYGYTF
NA	TRBJ2-5	NA	TRBV5-1	TGCGCCAGCAGCTTTAGGTACCAAGAGACCCAGTACTTC	CASSFRYQETQYF
once	TRBJ2-2	NA	TRBV5-1	TGCGCCAGCAGCTTAACGGCTGAAATAAACACCGGGGAGCTGTTTTTT	CASSLTAEINTGELFF
NA	TRBJ2-5	TRBD1	TRBV29-1	TGCAGCGTCTTCAGGGACAGCGAGACCCAGTACTTC	CSVFRDSETQYF
NA	TRBJ2-7	NA	TRBV29-1	TGCAGCGTTTCCGGGTTTCTACCGTCCTACGAGCAGTGCTTC	CSVSGFLPSYEQCF
once	TRBJ1-5	NA	TRBV19	TGTGCCAGTAGTATAGTGGGCAGCCAATATAGCAATCAGCCCCAGCATTTT	CASSIVGSQYSNQPQHF
NA	TRBJ1-2	NA	TRBV27	TGTGCCAGCAGTTTATCCCCCGGACAGAGCTATGGCTACACCTTC	CASSLSPGQSYGYTF
NA	TRBJ1-6	TRBD1	TRBV4-1	TGCGCCAGCAGCCAAGCGCCCACAGGGGGAGGGTCACCCCTCCACTTT	CASSQAPTGGGSPLHF
NA	TRBJ2-1	TRBD2	TRBV27	TGTGCCAGCAGTTCAGGGACTAGCGGGAGGGCTAATGAGCAGTTCTTC	CASSSGTSGRANEQFF
NA	TRBJ1-3	NA	TRBV6-1	TGTGCCAGCAGTGAATACGACCCAAGCTCTGGAAACACCATATATTTT	CASSEYDPSSGNTIYF
NA	TRBJ2-3	TRBD2	TRBV5-3	TGTGCCAGCAGCCCCGGACTAGCGGGGCCAGATACGCAGTATTTT	CASSPGLAGPDTQYF
NA	TRBJ2-7	NA	TRBV6-5	TGTGCCAGCAGTTACTCGGACGGTTACTACGAGCAGTACTTC	CASSYSDGYYEQYF
NA	TRBJ2-1	NA	TRBV18	TGTGCCAGCTCAGGCCCTGCTAGTGATGAGCAGTTCTTC	CASSGPASDEQFF
NA	TRBJ2-1	NA	TRBV7-6	TGTGCCAGCAGCCTCGCCCTCGCCCGAAACCCATACAATGAGCAGTTCTTC	CASSLALARNPYNEQFF
NA	TRBJ2-1	NA	TRBV27	TGTGCCAGCACGCGACAGCCCAACAGCAATGAGCAGTTCTTC	CASTRQPNSNEQFF
once	TRBJ2-5	NA	TRBV11-2	TGTGCCAGCAGCTTGCGGGGACCCTGGGAGCCCCAGTACTTC	CASSLRGPWEPQYF
NA	TRBJ1-2	NA	TRBV10-1	TGCGCCAGCAAAACGTCGGTATATGGCTACACCTTC	CASKTSVYGYTF
once	TRBJ2-2	TRBD2	TRBV30	TGTGCCTGGAGTGTTACTAGCGGGAGGGGGTACACCGGGGAGCTGTTTTTT	CAWSVTSGRGYTGELFF
NA	TRBJ1-1	NA	TRBV30	TGTGCCTGGAGTCTGGGGGGCGCTGAAGCTTTCTTT	CAWSLGGAEAFF
once	TRBJ2-1	NA	TRBV11-2	TGTGCCAGCAGCTTAAACTCACTGAGCTCCTACAATGAGCAGTTCTTC	CASSLNSLSSYNEQFF
NA	TRBJ2-3	NA	TRBV27	TGTGCCAGCGGTTACTTCAGGGGGGCAGATACGCAGTATTTT	CASGYFRGADTQYF
NA	TRBJ2-7	NA	TRBV7-8	TGTGCCAGCAGCCCGGCACGGGGACACGAGCAGTACTTC	CASSPARGHEQYF
NA	TRBJ2-3	TRBD1	TRBV19	TGTGCCAGTAGTATAGAAGGGGGCGCGGCAGATACGCAGTATTTT	CASSIEGGAADTQYF
NA	TRBJ1-2	NA	TRBV2	TGTGCCAGAGAATCGCCGGACAGACAGGAGCGTACCCACTATGGCTACACCTTC	CARESPDRQERTHYGYTF
NA	TRBJ2-3	TRBD1	TRBV29-1	TGCAGCGTTGTGACAGGGGAATCCACAGATACGCAGTATTTT	CSVVTGESTDTQYF
NA	TRBJ2-7	NA	TRBV2	TGTGCCAGCAGCCCGGAGAAATACGAGCAGTACTTC	CASSPEKYEQYF
NA	TRBJ1-2	NA	TRBV6-5	TGTGCCAGCAGTTACTCGTGGCAGGTCGATTCTATGGGCTACACCTTC	CASSYSWQVDSMGYTF
NA	TRBJ2-3	NA	TRBV10-3	TGTGCCATCAAAACCATCAACACAGATACGCAGTATTTT	CAIKTINTDTQYF
NA	TRBJ1-4	NA	TRBV14	TGTGCCAGCAGCCAAGAAGCGTCAGCCATTAATGAAAAACTGTTTTTT	CASSQEASAINEKLFF
NA	TRBJ1-4	NA	TRBV5-1	TGCGCCAGCAGCTTGGCCGGACATAGAACTAATGAAAAACTGTTTTTT	CASSLAGHRTNEKLFF
NA	TRBJ2-3	TRBD1	TRBV15	TGTGCCACCAGCAGAGGAGACAGGGGTTTAACGCAGTATTTT	CATSRGDRGLTQYF
NA	TRBJ1-1	NA	TRBV9	TGTGCCAGCAGCGTGCAGGGAATGAACACTGAAGCTTTCTTT	CASSVQGMNTEAFF
NA	TRBJ2-2	NA	TRBV6-5	TGTGCCAGCATGGGCACCGGGGAGCTGTTTTTT	CASMGTGELFF
few	TRBJ2-5	TRBD2	TRBV29-1	TGCAGCGTTGAATTAACGGGGGGGTTCCAGTACTTC	CSVELTGGFQYF
NA	TRBJ1-2	NA	TRBV6-5	TGTGCCAGCAGTTACGGGACAAGCGGCTACACCTTC	CASSYGTSGYTF
NA	TRBJ2-7	NA	TRBV27	TGTGCCAGCAGTTTTTCCTTTGTAGCAGGTATCGAGCAGTACTTC	CASSFSFVAGIEQYF
NA	TRBJ1-4	TRBD1	TRBV5-4	TGTGCCAGCAGCTTGGAATCCCCAGGGGGCACTAATGAAAAACTGTTTTTT	CASSLESPGGTNEKLFF
few	TRBJ1-6	NA	TRBV27	TGTGCCAGCAGTCTCGGCGGGAGGACCTATAATTCACCCCTCCACTTT	CASSLGGRTYNSPLHF
NA	TRBJ2-2	NA	TRBV10-3	TGTGCCACATTAGGGGCGGCCGGGGAGCTGTTTTTT	CATLGAAGELFF
once	TRBJ1-1	NA	TRBV2	TGTGCCAGCAGTGAATTAGGGGAGGGTGGAACTGAAGCTTTCTTT	CASSELGEGGTEAFF
NA	TRBJ1-2	NA	TRBV19	TGTGCCAGTAGTGGTTGGACAACAAGGGCCTACACCTTC	CASSGWTTRAYTF
NA	TRBJ1-1	NA	TRBV6-6	TGTGCCAGCAGTTACTCGGCCGAGAACACTGAAGCTTTCTTT	CASSYSAENTEAFF
NA	TRBJ2-1	NA	TRBV6-5	TGTGCCAGCAGTCTACTTCGGACTGCAAATGAGCAGTTCTTC	CASSLLRTANEQFF